These 26 T cell receptor beta chains were sequenced from one sample in a study of blood T cell repertoires in COVID-19. Clones were read by immunoSEQ multiplex PCR, and TCRdb kept only the in-frame ones, dropping some. The top ten clones hold roughly 2.6% of a sample with about 230,000 clones, around nine tenths of them seen once. The sequencing sample was made of peripheral blood. The origin of the receptors is a woman aged 60 to 75 with acute or convalescent COVID-19.

V usage is TRBV3-1 (or the pseudogene TRBV3-2) and J usage is TRBJ2-7; possible D gene TRBD1, 6 bases. Germline V gives CDR1 LGHDT, CDR2 YNNKEL (reference sequence). The CDR3 runs to 15 residues. V was trimmed by 3 bases and J by 3 bases, leaving 15 bases between them. The CDR3 DNA follows: TGTGCCAGCAGCCAGCCGACGGACAGAATCTACGAGCAGTACTTC. Protein product: CASSQPTDRIYEQYF.

Concerning this clone itself: At the DNA level, this CDR3 is encoded by other sequences in the same sample as well. The chain combines TRBV6-2 or TRBV6-3 with TRBJ2-1, with TRBD2 matching 9 bases. Germline V gene sequence: CDR1 MNHEY, CDR2 SVGEGT. With 0 bases clipped from V and 3 bases from J, the junction kept 6 bases outside the gene matches. This CDR3 region has 17 residues. CDR3 sequence: CASSYSPPSGIYNEQFF. In DNA, the CDR3 is TGTGCCAGCAGTTACTCACCACCTAGCGGGATCTACAATGAGCAGTTCTTC.

This chain links TRBV6-5 with TRBJ2-3; D is unresolved. Germline V gives CDR1 MNHEY, CDR2 SVGAGI. CDR3 size: 14 residues. The V gene lost 0 bases and the J gene lost 4 bases, with 8 bases spanning the gap. For the CDR3, the DNA is TGTGCCAGCAGTTACTCGATGTCGGCAGATACGCAGTATTTT. It is translated as CASSYSMSADTQYF.

The rearrangement joins TRBV12-5 to TRBJ1-1, with D tentatively TRBD1 (6 bases). Germline CDR1 reads LGHNT; CDR2 reads FRNRAP. Trimming pared 1 base from V and 0 bases from J, leaving 6 bases between. This CDR3 has 14 residues. This CDR3 is CASGLEGVNTEAFF. Written as DNA, the CDR3 is TGTGCTAGTGGTTTGGAGGGGGTGAACACTGAAGCTTTCTTT.

This clone showed up just a few times. The chain uses TRBV3-1 (or the pseudogene TRBV3-2) and TRBJ2-1; 8 bases line up with TRBD1. CDR1 and CDR2 from the germline V gene are LGHDT and YNNKEL (reference sequence). J was trimmed by 1 base and V by 6 bases; bases with no gene match: 8. The CDR3 extends over 16 amino acids. The CDR3 DNA reads TGTGCCAGCAGTCGGGACAGGTTCTCATCCTACAATGAGCAGTTCTTC. It translates to CASSRDRFSSYNEQFF.

The chain couples TRBV6-5 to TRBJ2-5; 10 nucleotides align to TRBD2. The V gene end was trimmed by 5 bases and the J gene end by 5 bases; junction bases not matched to a gene: 5. The CDR3 runs 14 residues. Germline V lookup: CDR1 MNHEY, CDR2 SVGAGI. CDR3 sequence reads: CASSPSGRWETQYF. The CDR3 DNA follows: TGTGCCAGCAGTCCTAGCGGGAGATGGGAGACCCAGTACTTC.

V is TRBV27 and J is TRBJ1-2; TRBD1 agrees at 9 bases. Germline CDR1 and CDR2: MNHEY and SMNVEV (reference sequence). V lost 5 bases and J lost 4; bases outside the gene matches: 8. CDR3 length equals 15 residues. CDR3 sequence: CASSGPGQGAYGYTF. In DNA form, the CDR3 reads TGTGCCAGCAGTGGACCGGGACAGGGTGCCTATGGCTACACCTTC.

This clone was counted between two and nine times. This sequence joins TRBV18 and TRBJ1-2; TRBD1 matches 7 bases. Germline V gene lookup returns CDR1 KGHSH and CDR2 LQKENI. V shed 4 bases, J shed 4 bases, and the junction held 3 bases outside the gene matches. This CDR3 has 13 amino acids. The CDR3 spells CASSRGGGYGYTF. The CDR3 DNA sequence: TGTGCCAGCTCACGAGGGGGCGGCTATGGCTACACCTTC.

The sample holds one count of this clone. Written as DNA, the CDR3 is TGTGCCAGCAGCTATCTGCGGGGCGGGAACCGTAATGAGCAGTTCTTC. This encodes CASSYLRGGNRNEQFF. The J gene is TRBJ2-1, the V gene TRBV28; D is perhaps TRBD2 (6 bases). Germline assignment: CDR1 MDHEN and CDR2 SYDVKM. V shed 6 bases and J shed 7 bases, with 22 bases lying between them. The CDR3 is 16 amino acids.

The chain combines TRBV29-1 with TRBJ2-7; 7 bases match TRBD1. CDR1 and CDR2 from the germline V gene are SQVTM and ANQGSEA. J was trimmed by 1 base and V by 2 bases; bases with no gene match: 2. The CDR3 consists of 13 residues. DNA for the CDR3: TGCAGCGTTGAAACAGGGGAGTCCTACGAGCAGTACTTC. This gives the protein CSVETGESYEQYF.

The V and J genes are TRBV7-2 and TRBJ2-1, with 7 bases fitting TRBD2. The CDR3 is 14 residues long. Germline V lookup: CDR1 SGHTA, CDR2 FQGNSA. V lost 4 bases to trimming and J lost 10 bases; unmatched junction nucleotides: 10. CDR3 nucleotide sequence: TGTGCCAGCAGCTCCCGTACGACTAGCTTGGAGCAGTTCTTC. Amino acid sequence: CASSSRTTSLEQFF. The full variable domain, completed using reference TRBV7-2 and TRBJ2-1, is GAGVSQSPSNKVTEKGKDVELRCDPISGHTALYWYRQSLGQGLEFLIYFQGNSAPDKSGLPSDRFSAERTGGSVSTLTIQRTQQEDSAVYLCASSSRTTSLEQFFGPGTRLTVL.

The V and J genes are TRBV6-6 and TRBJ1-2, with 9 bases matching TRBD1. V lost 0 bases and J lost 7; bases outside the gene matches: 3. Germline V gene lookup returns CDR1 MNHNY and CDR2 SVGAGI (reference sequence). This CDR3 is 14 amino acids long. CDR3 amino acids: CASSYSGTGSGYTF. CDR3 nucleotides: TGTGCCAGCAGTTACTCCGGGACAGGGAGTGGCTACACCTTC.

The gene calls are TRBV19 and TRBJ2-6; tentative D call: TRBD1 (6 bases). Germline V gene data show CDR1 as LNHDA and CDR2 as SQIVND (reference sequence). V lost 2 bases and J 2 bases, leaving 7 bases between the germline ends. The CDR3 has 15 residues. The CDR3 region is CASSITGTGANVLTF. CDR3 bases: TGTGCCAGTAGTATAACAGGGACTGGGGCCAACGTCCTGACTTTC.

This chain connects TRBV7-2 to TRBJ2-7, with D possibly matching TRBD1 (6 bases). Germline lookup yields CDR1 SGHTA and CDR2 FQGNSA. This CDR3 has 13 residues. The germline V and J ends were trimmed by 4 bases and 2 bases, with 9 bases remaining between them. For the CDR3, the DNA is TGTGCCAGCAGCTCCCGGACAGCCTACGAGCAGTACTTC. Its translation is CASSSRTAYEQYF.

The CDR3 DNA follows: TGTGCCTGGAGTCGGGGGAATTCACCCCTCCACTTT. Amino acid sequence: CAWSRGNSPLHF. The chain recombines TRBV30 with TRBJ1-6, with a tentative D call TRBD1 (5 bases). Germline V lookup: CDR1 GTSNPN, CDR2 SVGIG (reference sequence). V was cut by 2 bases and J by 7 bases, with 6 bases left in between. The CDR3 sequence is 12 residues long. Full variable domain (missing parts from reference TRBV30 and TRBJ1-6): SQTIHQWPATLVQPVGSPLSLECTVEGTSNPNLYWYRQAAGRGLQLLFYSVGIGQISSEVPQNLSASRPQDRQFILSSKKLLLSDSGFYLCAWSRGNSPLHFGNGTRLTVT.

This clone has only a few counts. The chain links TRBV7-8 to TRBJ1-1; TRBD1 aligns across 7 bases. This CDR3 region has 18 residues. V shed 3 bases, J shed 0 bases, and the junction held 13 bases outside the gene matches. Per the germline V gene, CDR1 is SGHVS and CDR2 is FQNEAQ. The CDR3 loop reads CASSFPRGGASMNTEAFF. CDR3 DNA sequence: TGTGCCAGCAGCTTCCCACGAGGGGGCGCTAGTATGAACACTGAAGCTTTCTTT.

This chain links TRBV7-3 with TRBJ1-5; TRBD1 might be the D (5 bases). V was trimmed by 4 bases and J by 2 bases, leaving 12 bases between them. The length of the CDR3 is 15 residues. Germline V gives CDR1 SGHTA, CDR2 FQGTGA. The DNA for the CDR3 is TGTGCCAGCAGCTCTAATGGGGCTGGCAATCAGCCCCAGCATTTT. Its translation is CASSSNGAGNQPQHF.

This clone has a single count. This chain uses TRBV3-1 (or the pseudogene TRBV3-2) with TRBJ2-5, with 9 bases fitting TRBD2. CDR3 length equals 15 residues. J gave up 12 bases and V 3 bases, and 14 bases lay outside the gene matches. Germline lookup yields CDR1 LGHDT and CDR2 YNNKEL (reference sequence). The CDR3 coding sequence is TGTGCCAGCAGCCAGGACCTAGCGGGGTCCCTTTCCGAGTACTTC. Translated: CASSQDLAGSLSEYF.

The chain carries TRBV3-1 (or the pseudogene TRBV3-2) and TRBJ2-1; 15 nucleotides line up with TRBD2. J lost 9 bases, V lost 4 bases, and 13 bases had no gene match. CDR1 is LGHDT, CDR2 YNNKEL, per germline (reference sequence). The CDR3 covers 18 residues. In DNA, the CDR3 is TGTGCCAGCAGCCCTCACCGGACTAGCGGGAGGGCCGGCGCTGAGCAGTTCTTC. Protein sequence: CASSPHRTSGRAGAEQFF.

The chain is built from TRBV4-3 and TRBJ2-2; tentative D call: TRBD2 (5 bases). Between the trimmed V and J ends, which lost 1 base and 4 bases, there was a span of 7 bases. The CDR3 totals 14 residues. Germline values: CDR1 LGHNA, CDR2 YSLEER. CDR3 loop: CASSQATSTGELFF. Written as DNA, the CDR3 is TGCGCCAGCAGCCAAGCTACTAGCACCGGGGAGCTGTTTTTT.

V and J are TRBV6-5 and TRBJ1-1; 8 bases are shared with TRBD1. Germline CDR1 MNHEY, CDR2 SVGAGI. The CDR3 loop spans 15 amino acids. Trimming took 6 bases from V and 4 from J; bases not matched to a gene: 10. DNA of the CDR3: TGTGCCAGCAGCTTCGGCCGGACAGGGAGCACTGAAGCTTTCTTT. Protein: CASSFGRTGSTEAFF.

The chain couples TRBV3-1 (or the pseudogene TRBV3-2) to TRBJ2-3, with 8 positions matching TRBD2. J lost 5 bases, V lost 0 bases, and 10 bases had no gene match. Germline values: CDR1 LGHDT, CDR2 YNNKEL (reference sequence). The CDR3 covers 17 residues. In DNA form, the CDR3 reads TGTGCCAGCAGCCAAGATGGGACGGGGGGGCCTGGAGATACGCAGTATTTT. Translating it yields CASSQDGTGGPGDTQYF.

This clone came up a few times. The chain links TRBV7-9 to TRBJ1-2; D remains unclear. The CDR3 is made up of 14 amino acids. Trimming pared 1 base from V and 7 bases from J, leaving 13 bases between. Germline loops: CDR1 SEHNR, CDR2 FQNEAQ (reference sequence). The CDR3 sequence: CASSLGDRSGGYTF. The CDR3 bases are TGTGCCAGCAGCTTAGGAGACCGTTCGGGTGGCTACACCTTC.

A few counts support this clone. The chain links TRBV14 to TRBJ1-1; D ambiguous. The CDR3 totals 15 residues. V shed 0 bases and J shed 1 base, with 9 bases lying between them. CDR1 SGHDN and CDR2 FVKESK come from the germline V gene. The CDR3: CASSQDILWNTEAFF. In DNA, the CDR3 is TGTGCCAGCAGCCAAGATATTTTGTGGAACACTGAAGCTTTCTTT. The full variable domain, in which reference TRBV14 and TRBJ1-1 provide the parts outside the CDR3, is EAGVTQFPSHSVIEKGQTVTLRCDPISGHDNLYWYRRVMGKEIKFLLHFVKESKQDESGMPNNRFLAERTGGTYSTLKVQPAELEDSGVYFCASSQDILWNTEAFFGQGTRLTVV.

The chain couples TRBV5-1 to TRBJ2-3, with D possibly matching TRBD2 (7 bases). The CDR3 extends over 16 amino acids. Germline CDR1 SGHRS, CDR2 YFSETQ. V lost 4 bases to trimming and J lost 4 bases, with 19 bases between them. CDR3 in amino acids: CASSRIGGPGPDTQYF. CDR3 coding DNA: TGCGCCAGCAGCCGAATCGGGGGGCCGGGCCCAGATACGCAGTATTTT.

The V gene is TRBV7-8, the J gene TRBJ2-3, with 9 bases identical to TRBD2. The germline V gene has CDR1 SGHVS and CDR2 FQNEAQ. This CDR3 comprises 16 residues. V lost 5 bases, J lost 4 bases, and 10 bases stayed unmatched. This CDR3 reads CASSLRAGGGPDTQYF. In DNA form, the CDR3 reads TGTGCCAGCAGCCTAAGGGCGGGAGGGGGCCCAGATACGCAGTATTTT.